This TCR beta chain appears in the sequencing data of a study of Graves' ophthalmopathy and Graves' hyperthyroidism. About the research overall: Peripheral blood samples were taken at initial diagnosis, before any treatment.

Using RNA transcripts, the TCR beta CDR3 regions were amplified. RT-PCR with HTBI primers came first, then second-round multiplex PCR. One entry per CDR3 protein results from TCRdb running MiXCR on the multiplex PCR reads. The sample shows hundreds of thousands of distinct CDR3 sequences, 20% to 25% of them seen only once. This CDR3 is built from 14 residues. CDR1 SNHLY and CDR2 FYNNEI come from the germline V gene. V lost 3 bases and J 0 bases, leaving 6 bases between the germline ends. Many counts were recorded for this clonotype. Clinicians diagnosed using symptoms, serum thyroxine, TRAb, thyroid ultrasound and orbital computed tomography.

Sequences were obtained from peripheral blood. The TCR was taken from a woman aged 45-60 years with Graves' ophthalmopathy. The V call is TRBV2, the J call TRBJ1-5; D not resolved. Here the CDR3 reads CASSDINSNQPQHF. In DNA form, the CDR3 reads TGTGCCAGCAGTGATATTAATAGCAATCAGCCCCAGCATTTT.